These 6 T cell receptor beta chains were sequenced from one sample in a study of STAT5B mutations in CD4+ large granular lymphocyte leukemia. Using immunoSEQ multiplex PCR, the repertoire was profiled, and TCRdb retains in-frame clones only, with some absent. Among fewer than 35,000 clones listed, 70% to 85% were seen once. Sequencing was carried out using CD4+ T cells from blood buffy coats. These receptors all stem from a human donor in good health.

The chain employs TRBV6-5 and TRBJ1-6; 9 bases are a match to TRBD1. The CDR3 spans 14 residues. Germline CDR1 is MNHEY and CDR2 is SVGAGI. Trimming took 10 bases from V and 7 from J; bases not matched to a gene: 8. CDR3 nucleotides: TGTGCCACCGCACAGGGGGCGCGGAATTCACCCCTCCACTTT. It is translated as CATAQGARNSPLHF.

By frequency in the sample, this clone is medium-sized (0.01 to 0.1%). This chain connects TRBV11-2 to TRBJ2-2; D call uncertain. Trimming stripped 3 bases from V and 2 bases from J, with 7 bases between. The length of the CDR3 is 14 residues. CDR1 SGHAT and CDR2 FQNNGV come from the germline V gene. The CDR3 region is CASSFNGNTGELFF. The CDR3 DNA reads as TGTGCCAGCAGCTTTAACGGAAACACCGGGGAGCTGTTTTTT.

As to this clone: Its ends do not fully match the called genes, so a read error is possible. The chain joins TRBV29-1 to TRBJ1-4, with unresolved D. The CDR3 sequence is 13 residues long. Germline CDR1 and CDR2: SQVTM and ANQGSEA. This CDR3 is CSAESPMGEKLFF. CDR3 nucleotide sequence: TGCAGCGCTGAATCTCCCATGGGTGAAAAACTGTTTTTT.

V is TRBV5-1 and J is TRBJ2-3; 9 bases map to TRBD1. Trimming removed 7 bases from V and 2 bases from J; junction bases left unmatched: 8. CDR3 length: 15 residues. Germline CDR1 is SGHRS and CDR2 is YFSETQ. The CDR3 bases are TGCGCCAGCGGGCTTGACAGGGGGGACACAGATACGCAGTATTTT. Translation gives CASGLDRGDTDTQYF.

CDR3 region: CASSLEGWQGQYEQYF. The CDR3 nucleotides read TGCGCCAGCAGCTTGGAGGGCTGGCAGGGGCAGTACGAGCAGTACTTC. The chain couples TRBV5-1 to TRBJ2-7, with D possibly being TRBD1 (6 bases). There are 16 residues in the CDR3. Trimming took off 0 bases at V and 4 bases at J, with 17 bases between the two ends. Germline V lookup: CDR1 SGHRS, CDR2 YFSETQ.

The CDR3 DNA reads as TGCGCCAGCAGCCAATGGGGGGCTAATGAAAAACTGTTTTTT. It codes for CASSQWGANEKLFF. The chain combines TRBV4-1 with TRBJ1-4, with D maybe TRBD1 (5 bases). This CDR3 is 14 amino acids long. V lost 2 bases, J lost 3 bases, and 7 bases lay in between. Per the germline V gene, CDR1 is MGHRA and CDR2 is YSYEKL.